The 31 T cell receptor beta chains given below trace back to one sample, sequenced in a study of cytomegalovirus exposure and HLA in healthy donors. PCR primers comprised 60 Vbeta and 13 Jbeta primers. Method: immunoSEQ multiplex PCR; TCRdb's copy keeps in-frame clones and lacks some. Here the sample table reports around 42,000 clones. Sequenced input: PBMCs. These receptors were collected from a man younger than 45 in good health and CMV-seronegative.

The chain recombines TRBV7-9 with TRBJ1-2; possibly TRBD1 for D (6 bases). CDR1 SEHNR and CDR2 FQNEAQ come from the germline V gene (reference sequence). CDR3 length: 12 residues. V was shortened by 3 bases and J by 8 bases, with 10 bases between the two germline ends. CDR3: CASSFNRDGYTF. CDR3 coding DNA: TGTGCCAGCAGCTTCAACAGGGACGGCTACACCTTC.

As concerns this clone: Distinct nucleotide sequences in the sample also encode this CDR3. This sequence joins TRBV18 and TRBJ1-6, with D possibly matching TRBD1 (6 bases). This CDR3 spans 14 amino acids. The V and J ends lost 3 bases and 8 bases respectively, with 11 bases between them. Germline CDR1 reads KGHSH; CDR2 reads LQKENI. The CDR3 loop is CASSPTGFDSPLHF. The CDR3 DNA reads as TGTGCCAGCTCACCGACAGGTTTCGATTCACCCCTCCACTTT.

The chain employs TRBV7-9 and TRBJ1-6; no clear D gene. The V gene's germline CDR1 is SEHNR and CDR2 FQNEAQ (reference sequence). Trimming left V 5 bases short and J 5 bases short, with 16 bases between. The CDR3 extends over 16 amino acids. The CDR3 DNA follows: TGTGCCAGCAGCCAAGGGAGCGGGATGGATAATTCACCCCTCCACTTT. Translation gives CASSQGSGMDNSPLHF.

This chain links TRBV7-2 with TRBJ2-7, with 9 bases that match TRBD2. With V trimmed by 0 bases and J by 5 bases, 8 bases remained unmatched. Germline V gene data show CDR1 as SGHTA and CDR2 as FQGNSA. The length of the CDR3 is 16 residues. The CDR3 reads CASSLARSGRLHEQYF. CDR3 nucleotide sequence: TGTGCCAGCAGCTTAGCGCGGAGCGGGAGGCTTCACGAGCAGTACTTC.

The chain links TRBV28 to TRBJ1-5; a weak D match, TRBD1 (5 bases). Between the trimmed V and J ends, which lost 5 bases and 3 bases, there was a span of 20 bases. This CDR3 spans 17 amino acids. Germline V gene data show CDR1 as MDHEN and CDR2 as SYDVKM. CDR3 sequence (DNA): TGTGCCAGCAGTATCCGGGGGGGACGGGAGTCCAATCAGCCCCAGCATTTT. This translates into CASSIRGGRESNQPQHF.

V gene TRBV6-5 combines with J gene TRBJ1-1; D is unclear. Trimming cost V 6 bases and J 4 bases, with 18 bases left between them. CDR1 and CDR2 from the germline V gene are MNHEY and SVGAGI. This CDR3 region has 15 residues. The CDR3 DNA follows: TGTGCCAGCAGCCTCCTCCATCCCAGAGGCACTGAAGCTTTCTTT. The encoded protein is CASSLLHPRGTEAFF.

The gene calls are TRBV6-5 and TRBJ1-1, with TRBD1 as a possible D gene (6 bases). Germline V gives CDR1 MNHEY, CDR2 SVGAGI. Trimming took off 6 bases at V and 5 bases at J, with 10 bases between the two ends. The CDR3 has 12 amino acids. The CDR3 nucleotides read TGTGCCAGCAGCCGGACAGAGACTGAAGCTTTCTTT. As protein: CASSRTETEAFF.

The CDR3 DNA is TGTGCCAGCATCTCACAGTACACCATATATTTT. The encoded protein is CASISQYTIYF. The chain joins TRBV6-5 to TRBJ1-3, with D uncertain. V lost 7 bases and J lost 8, with 9 bases in between. The length of the CDR3 is 11 residues. Germline lookup yields CDR1 MNHEY and CDR2 SVGAGI.

The chain combines TRBV30 with TRBJ2-5; 10 bases align to TRBD1. The CDR3 covers 15 residues. V dropped 2 bases and J dropped 5; count of bases not matched to a gene: 8. Germline-derived CDR1 and CDR2 are GTSNPN and SVGIG (reference sequence). Here the CDR3 reads CAWSKDRGLFETQYF. CDR3 nucleotide sequence: TGTGCCTGGAGTAAAGACAGGGGGCTATTCGAGACCCAGTACTTC.

The chain uses TRBV30 and TRBJ1-6; D not certain. Trimming took off 4 bases at V and 14 bases at J, with 9 bases between the two ends. The length of the CDR3 is 10 residues. Germline-derived CDR1 and CDR2 are GTSNPN and SVGIG (reference sequence). The CDR3 here is CAWKRSALHF. The CDR3 bases are TGTGCCTGGAAGAGGTCGGCCCTCCACTTT.

V and J are TRBV5-1 and TRBJ1-6, with unresolved D. There are 13 residues in the CDR3. Trimming stripped 4 bases from V and 9 bases from J, with 11 bases between. CDR1 is SGHRS and CDR2 is YFSETQ in the germline V gene. CDR3 protein: CASSPERGSPLHF. The CDR3 region has the DNA TGCGCCAGCAGCCCCGAACGGGGTTCACCCCTCCACTTT.

This rearrangement joins TRBV6-4 to TRBJ2-3; D gene uncertain. The CDR3 spans 14 residues. Germline-derived CDR1 and CDR2 are MRHNA and SNTAGT. Trimming cost V 3 bases and J 5 bases, with 12 bases left between them. Here the CDR3 reads CASSETGGIDTQYF. CDR3 nucleotides: TGTGCCAGCAGTGAAACTGGCGGCATAGATACGCAGTATTTT.

This chain links TRBV2 with TRBJ2-7, with D possibly TRBD2 on 10 matching bases. The germline V gene has CDR1 SNHLY and CDR2 FYNNEI. Trimming removed 6 bases from V and 3 bases from J, with 27 bases in between. This CDR3 is 18 amino acids long. CDR3 sequence: CASSLGQGISGRFYEQYF. In DNA, the CDR3 is TGTGCCAGCAGCTTGGGACAGGGAATTAGCGGGAGGTTCTACGAGCAGTACTTC.

The rearrangement links TRBV15 to TRBJ1-5, with D unresolved. Germline CDR1 is LNHNV and CDR2 is YYDKDF (reference sequence). This CDR3 comprises 14 residues. V lost 3 bases and J lost 3, with 9 bases in between. This CDR3 is CATSSYGDNQPQHF. CDR3 in DNA: TGTGCCACCAGCAGTTACGGGGACAATCAGCCCCAGCATTTT.

V is TRBV29-1 and J is TRBJ1-4; perhaps TRBD1 as D (5 bases). The V and J ends lost 1 base and 7 bases respectively, with 13 bases between them. The CDR3 is 14 residues long. Germline-derived CDR1 and CDR2 are SQVTM and ANQGSEA. The CDR3 sequence: CSVEGRGGGEKLFF. The CDR3 DNA reads TGCAGCGTTGAAGGCCGTGGGGGGGGTGAAAAACTGTTTTTT. Variable domain in full (rest from reference TRBV29-1 and TRBJ1-4): SAVISQKPSRDICQRGTSLTIQCQVDSQVTMMFWYRQQPGQSLTLIATANQGSEATYESGFVIDKFPISRPNLTFSTLTVSNMSPEDSSIYLCSVEGRGGGEKLFFGSGTQLSVL.

This chain uses TRBV6-5 with TRBJ1-1; D gene ambiguous. Trimming took 2 bases from V and 1 from J, leaving 11 bases between them. The CDR3 spans 15 residues. Germline V gene data show CDR1 as MNHEY and CDR2 as SVGAGI. The CDR3 spells CASSYGSLPNTEAFF. The CDR3 coding sequence is TGTGCCAGCAGTTACGGCAGTCTCCCGAACACTGAAGCTTTCTTT.

The chain is built from TRBV14 and TRBJ2-2; no clear D gene. The length of the CDR3 is 18 residues. Germline V gene data show CDR1 as SGHDN and CDR2 as FVKESK. V was shortened by 6 bases and J by 3 bases, with 23 bases between the two germline ends. CDR3 sequence reads: CASSEDAVGDVDTGELFF. The CDR3 bases are TGTGCCAGCAGTGAAGATGCTGTAGGAGACGTCGACACCGGGGAGCTGTTTTTT. The full variable domain, in which reference TRBV14 and TRBJ2-2 provide the parts outside the CDR3, is EAGVTQFPSHSVIEKGQTVTLRCDPISGHDNLYWYRRVMGKEIKFLLHFVKESKQDESGMPNNRFLAERTGGTYSTLKVQPAELEDSGVYFCASSEDAVGDVDTGELFFGEGSRLTVL.

This chain joins TRBV4-2 and TRBJ2-5; a weak D match, TRBD1 (6 bases). The CDR3 loop spans 15 amino acids. V lost 0 bases, J lost 4 bases, and 12 bases lay in between. Germline V gene sequence: CDR1 LGHNA, CDR2 YNFKEQ. The CDR3: CASSQDRTGIETQYF. The CDR3 DNA follows: TGTGCCAGCAGCCAAGATCGTACAGGGATAGAGACCCAGTACTTC.

This rearrangement joins TRBV18 to TRBJ1-5; 9 bases agree with TRBD1. CDR3 length: 16 residues. With 1 base clipped from V and 3 bases from J, the junction kept 4 bases outside the gene matches. Germline-derived CDR1 and CDR2 are KGHSH and LQKENI. The CDR3 protein is CASSPLGDRANQPQHF. The CDR3 DNA is TGTGCCAGCTCACCACTGGGGGACAGGGCCAATCAGCCCCAGCATTTT.

The V and J genes are TRBV5-1 and TRBJ2-7, with 10 nucleotides matching TRBD2. CDR3 length: 16 residues. The V gene end was trimmed by 0 bases and the J gene end by 6 bases; junction bases not matched to a gene: 9. Germline V CDR1 and CDR2: SGHRS, YFSETQ. In DNA form, the CDR3 reads TGCGCCAGCAGCTTGGGAGCTAGCGGGAGCTATGGCGAGCAGTACTTC. It translates to CASSLGASGSYGEQYF.

The V call is TRBV6-5, the J call TRBJ2-7, with TRBD1 matching over 9 bases. The CDR3 covers 13 residues. Germline lookup yields CDR1 MNHEY and CDR2 SVGAGI. The ends lost 4 bases at V and 4 bases at J; junction bases unmatched: 2. CDR3 residues: CASSWGQGYEQYF. The CDR3 coding sequence is TGTGCCAGCAGTTGGGGACAGGGTTACGAGCAGTACTTC.

The chain employs TRBV9 and TRBJ2-7, with TRBD2 matching over 7 bases. The V segment lost 0 bases and the J segment 2 bases; nucleotides outside the gene matches: 2. The CDR3 length is 14 residues. Germline V gives CDR1 SGDLS, CDR2 YYNGEE. The CDR3 DNA follows: TGTGCCAGCAGCGTAGCGGGAGGCACCTACGAGCAGTACTTC. Translation gives CASSVAGGTYEQYF.

This chain connects TRBV6-5 to TRBJ2-7; TRBD1 is a possible D gene (5 bases). The CDR3 is 12 amino acids. Germline assignment: CDR1 MNHEY and CDR2 SVGAGI. V was shortened by 6 bases and J by 3 bases, with 9 bases between the two germline ends. CDR3 amino acids: CASSHDSYEQYF. CDR3 in DNA: TGTGCCAGCAGCCACGACAGCTACGAGCAGTACTTC.

The CDR3 loop is CASSQGYGRARTDTQYF. CDR3 coding DNA: TGCGCCAGCAGCCAAGGGTACGGGAGGGCCCGGACAGATACGCAGTATTTT. The chain recombines TRBV4-1 with TRBJ2-3; 8 bases line up with TRBD2. J was trimmed by 3 bases and V by 1 base; bases with no gene match: 9. The CDR3 consists of 17 residues. Germline CDR1 reads MGHRA; CDR2 reads YSYEKL.

This chain uses TRBV19 with TRBJ1-6, with 9 bases aligning to TRBD1. The CDR3 sequence is 15 residues long. V gave up 4 bases and J gave up 4 bases; unmatched junction bases: 2. Germline-derived CDR1 and CDR2 are LNHDA and SQIVND (reference sequence). In nucleotides, the CDR3 is TGTGCCAGTAGTACCGGGACAGGGTATAATTCACCCCTCCACTTT. Translated, it gives CASSTGTGYNSPLHF.

The CDR3 spells CAISDSYGYTF. CDR3 in DNA: TGTGCCATCAGTGATAGCTATGGCTACACCTTC. The chain is built from TRBV10-3 and TRBJ1-2; D unresolved. V gave up 3 bases and J gave up 4 bases, with 3 bases separating them. CDR1 is ENHRY and CDR2 is SYGVKD in the germline V gene. There are 11 residues in the CDR3.

The chain uses TRBV5-6 and TRBJ1-1; 7 bases are shared with TRBD1. CDR1 is SGHDT, CDR2 YYEEEE, per germline. The CDR3 is made up of 14 amino acids. The J segment lost 6 bases and the V segment lost 4 bases, leaving 9 bases of the junction unmatched. The CDR3 DNA reads as TGTGCCAGCAGCCTCTTGTGGGACAGTCCTGAAGCTTTCTTT. Amino acids: CASSLLWDSPEAFF.

The V and J genes are TRBV11-2 and TRBJ1-6; 9 bases align to TRBD1. J lost 10 bases, V lost 3 bases, and 4 bases had no gene match. CDR3 length equals 14 residues. Germline CDR1 is SGHAT and CDR2 is FQNNGV. CDR3 loop: CASSLDRGRSPLHF. The CDR3 region has the DNA TGTGCCAGCAGCTTGGACAGGGGTAGATCACCCCTCCACTTT.

This rearrangement joins TRBV6-5 to TRBJ2-2, with 8 bases aligning to TRBD2. Germline loops: CDR1 MNHEY, CDR2 SVGAGI. This CDR3 is built from 15 residues. Trimming at V came to 8 bases and at J to 6 bases, leaving 11 bases not matched to a gene. DNA of the CDR3: TGTGCCAGCCAATCGGGAGGGTCGGGTTCCGGGGAGCTGTTTTTT. Its translation is CASQSGGSGSGELFF.

V is TRBV7-2 and J is TRBJ2-7; 7 bases match TRBD2. From germline, CDR1 is SGHTA and CDR2 FQGNSA. J was trimmed by 0 bases and V by 5 bases; bases with no gene match: 7. This CDR3 spans 15 amino acids. The DNA of the CDR3 is TGTGCCAGCAGCGGGTGGGGAGGGGACTCCTACGAGCAGTACTTC. Translation: CASSGWGGDSYEQYF.

The V call is TRBV5-6, the J call TRBJ2-7, with D possibly being TRBD2 (6 bases). Germline assignment: CDR1 SGHDT and CDR2 YYEEEE. V lost 3 bases, J lost 6 bases, and 13 bases lay in between. The CDR3 consists of 13 residues. The CDR3 DNA reads TGTGCCAGCAGCTATCCAGGAGGGCGCGAGCAGTACTTC. This translates into CASSYPGGREQYF.